The subject of this entry is one TCR beta chain. Sequenced by immunoSEQ multiplex PCR; TCRdb stores in-frame clones only, minus some. The sample has 95,000 to 150,000 clones; about 90% are singletons. This sample was included in a study of T cell responses to AZD1222 COVID-19 vaccine. Trimming at V came to 5 bases and at J to 2 bases, leaving 4 bases not matched to a gene. The CDR3 length is 15 residues. Looked up from germline, CDR1 is SEHNR and CDR2 is FQNEAQ (reference sequence). The V call is TRBV7-9, the J call TRBJ1-4, with 8 positions matching TRBD1. The specimen comprised peripheral blood, sampled on day 0 of AZD1222 vaccination. The sequence was collected from an adult in good health. The CDR3 loop reads CASSRQGWTNEKLFF. In DNA form, the CDR3 reads TGTGCCAGCAGCCGACAGGGGTGGACTAATGAAAAACTGTTTTTT.